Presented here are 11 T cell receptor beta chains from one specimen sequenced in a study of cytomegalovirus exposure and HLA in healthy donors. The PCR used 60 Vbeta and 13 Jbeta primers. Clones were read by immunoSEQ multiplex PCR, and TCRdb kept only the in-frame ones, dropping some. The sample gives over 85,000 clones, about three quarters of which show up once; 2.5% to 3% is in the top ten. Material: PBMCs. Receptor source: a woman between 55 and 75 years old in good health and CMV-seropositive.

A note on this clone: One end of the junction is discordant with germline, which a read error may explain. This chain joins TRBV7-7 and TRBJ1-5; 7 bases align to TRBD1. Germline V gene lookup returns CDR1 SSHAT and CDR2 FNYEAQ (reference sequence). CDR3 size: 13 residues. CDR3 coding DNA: TGTGCTAGCAGCTTAGACAGGGATCAGCCCCAGCATTTT. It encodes CASSLDRDQPQHF.

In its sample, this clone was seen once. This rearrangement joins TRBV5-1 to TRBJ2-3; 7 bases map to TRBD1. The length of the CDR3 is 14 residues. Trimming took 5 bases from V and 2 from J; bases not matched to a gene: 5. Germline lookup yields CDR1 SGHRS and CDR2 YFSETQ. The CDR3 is CASSSGTATDTQYF. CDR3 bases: TGCGCCAGCAGTTCAGGGACAGCCACAGATACGCAGTATTTT.

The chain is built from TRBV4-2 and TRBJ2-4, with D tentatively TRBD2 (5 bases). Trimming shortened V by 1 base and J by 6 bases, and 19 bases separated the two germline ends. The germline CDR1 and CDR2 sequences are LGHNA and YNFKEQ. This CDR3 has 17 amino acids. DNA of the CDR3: TGTGCCAGCAGCCAAGGATCCGGACCGGGAAGGTCAAACATTCAGTACTTC. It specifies CASSQGSGPGRSNIQYF.

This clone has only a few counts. The CDR3 region is CASSPQGVQETQYF. The CDR3 DNA follows: TGTGCCAGCAGTCCACAGGGGGTCCAAGAGACCCAGTACTTC. The V gene is TRBV2, the J gene TRBJ2-5, with 8 bases matching TRBD1. The ends lost 5 bases at V and 1 base at J; junction bases unmatched: 3. There are 14 residues in the CDR3. Per germline, CDR1 SNHLY and CDR2 FYNNEI. Supplemented by reference TRBV2 and TRBJ2-5, the full variable domain reads EPEVTQTPSHQVTQMGQEVILRCVPISNHLYFYWYRQILGQKVEFLVSFYNNEISEKSEIFDDQFSVERPDGSNFTLKIRSTKLEDSAMYFCASSPQGVQETQYFGPGTRLLVL.

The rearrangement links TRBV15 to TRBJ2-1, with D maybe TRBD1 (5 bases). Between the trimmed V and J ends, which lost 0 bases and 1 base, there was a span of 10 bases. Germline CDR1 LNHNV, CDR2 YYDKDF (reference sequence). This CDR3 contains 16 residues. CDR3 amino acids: CATSRESAGSYNEQFF. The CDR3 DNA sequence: TGTGCCACCAGCAGAGAGTCCGCAGGGTCCTACAATGAGCAGTTCTTC.

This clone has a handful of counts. The CDR3 DNA is TGTGCCAGCAGCGCTGACGGGACAGAGGGCACAGATACGCAGTATTTT. Translated: CASSADGTEGTDTQYF. The chain employs TRBV5-6 and TRBJ2-3, with 7 bases aligning to TRBD1. This CDR3 spans 16 amino acids. CDR1 and CDR2 (germline): SGHDT, YYEEEE. V dropped 4 bases and J dropped 1; count of bases not matched to a gene: 9.

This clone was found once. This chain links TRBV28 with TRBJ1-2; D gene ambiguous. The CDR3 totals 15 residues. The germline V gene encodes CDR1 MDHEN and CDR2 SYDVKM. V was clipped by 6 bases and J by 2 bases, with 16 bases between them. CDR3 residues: CASRPGNDKNYGYTF. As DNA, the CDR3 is TGTGCCAGCAGGCCGGGAAACGATAAGAACTATGGCTACACCTTC.

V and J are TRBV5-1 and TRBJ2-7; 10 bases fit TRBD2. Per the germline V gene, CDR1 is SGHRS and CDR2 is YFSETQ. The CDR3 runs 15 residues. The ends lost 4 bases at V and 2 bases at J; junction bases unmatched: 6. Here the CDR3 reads CASSTELAGAYEQYF. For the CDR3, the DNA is TGCGCCAGCAGCACCGAGCTAGCGGGAGCCTACGAGCAGTACTTC.

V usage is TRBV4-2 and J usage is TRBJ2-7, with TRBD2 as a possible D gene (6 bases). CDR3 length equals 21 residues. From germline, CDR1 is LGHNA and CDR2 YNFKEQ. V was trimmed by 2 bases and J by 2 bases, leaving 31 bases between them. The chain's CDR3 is CASSQSPLPAGGTGVTYEQYF. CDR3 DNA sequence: TGTGCCAGCAGCCAATCCCCTTTACCCGCGGGCGGGACGGGGGTTACCTACGAGCAGTACTTC.

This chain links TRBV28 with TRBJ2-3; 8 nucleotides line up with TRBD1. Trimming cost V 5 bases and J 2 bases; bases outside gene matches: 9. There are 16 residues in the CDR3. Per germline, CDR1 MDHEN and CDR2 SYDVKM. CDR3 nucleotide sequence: TGTGCCAGCAGTCGTACAGGGGGTCCACTCACAGATACGCAGTATTTT. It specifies CASSRTGGPLTDTQYF.

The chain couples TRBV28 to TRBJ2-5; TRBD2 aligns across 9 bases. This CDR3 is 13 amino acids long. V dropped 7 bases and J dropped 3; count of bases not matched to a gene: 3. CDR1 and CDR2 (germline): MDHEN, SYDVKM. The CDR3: CASTGLAKETQYF. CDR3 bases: TGTGCCAGCACAGGACTAGCGAAAGAGACCCAGTACTTC.